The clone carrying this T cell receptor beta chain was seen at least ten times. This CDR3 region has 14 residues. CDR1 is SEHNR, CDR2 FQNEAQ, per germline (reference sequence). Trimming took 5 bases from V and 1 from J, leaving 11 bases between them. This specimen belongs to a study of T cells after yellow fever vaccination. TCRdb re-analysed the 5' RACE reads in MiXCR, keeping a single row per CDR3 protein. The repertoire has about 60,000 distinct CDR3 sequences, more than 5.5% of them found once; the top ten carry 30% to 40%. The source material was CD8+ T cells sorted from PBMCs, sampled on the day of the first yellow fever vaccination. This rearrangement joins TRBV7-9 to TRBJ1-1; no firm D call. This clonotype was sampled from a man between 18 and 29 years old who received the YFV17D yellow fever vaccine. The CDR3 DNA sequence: TGTGCCAGCAGCCAGCAGGACTGGAACACTGAAGCTTTCTTT. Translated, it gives CASSQQDWNTEAFF.